The rows below give T cell receptor beta chains drawn from one sample of a study of PD-1 blockade in classical Hodgkin lymphoma. The method was immunoSEQ multiplex PCR; TCRdb's version includes in-frame clones alone and lacks a portion of them. The table has roughly 100,000 clones, about 89% seen once. Sequences were derived from peripheral blood mononuclear cells (PBMCs), sampled before the second cycle of nivolumab. All receptors come from a human donor with classical Hodgkin lymphoma. Each CDR3 is given with its conserved first and last residue. D genes are given only for firm matches. Not all rows give a size; the values are once, few, many and, for expanded clones, a class.

j_gene: TRBJ2-3
abundance: NA
d_gene: TRBD2
len: 17
v_gene: TRBV4-2
CDR3aa: CASSQVTSGEVADTQYF
CDR3nt: TGTGCCAGCAGCCAGGTAACTAGCGGAGAAGTGGCAGATACGCAGTATTTT

j_gene: TRBJ1-6
abundance: NA
d_gene: NA
len: 17
v_gene: TRBV19
CDR3aa: CASRGELDQPYNSPLHF
CDR3nt: TGTGCCAGTAGAGGGGAGCTTGATCAGCCCTATAATTCACCCCTCCACTTT

j_gene: TRBJ2-5
abundance: NA
d_gene: NA
len: 15
v_gene: TRBV7-2
CDR3aa: CASSLGPGVRETQYF
CDR3nt: TGTGCCAGCAGCTTAGGTCCTGGGGTTCGGGAGACCCAGTACTTC

j_gene: TRBJ2-5
abundance: NA
d_gene: TRBD2
len: 16
v_gene: TRBV11-2
CDR3aa: CASSPGTSGGKETQYF
CDR3nt: TGTGCCAGCAGCCCCGGGACTAGCGGGGGGAAAGAGACCCAGTACTTC

j_gene: TRBJ1-2
abundance: NA
d_gene: TRBD1
len: 14
v_gene: TRBV4-2
CDR3aa: CASSHRQGPHGYTF
CDR3nt: TGTGCCAGCAGCCACCGACAGGGTCCCCATGGCTACACCTTC

j_gene: TRBJ1-1
abundance: NA
d_gene: NA
len: 14
v_gene: TRBV9
CDR3aa: CASSVGRTDTEAFF
CDR3nt: TGTGCCAGCAGCGTAGGACGGACTGACACTGAAGCTTTCTTT

j_gene: TRBJ2-1
abundance: once
d_gene: TRBD2
len: 17
v_gene: TRBV19
CDR3aa: CASSIESLGTRLYEQFF
CDR3nt: TGTGCCAGTAGTATAGAAAGTTTAGGGACTAGGCTATATGAGCAGTTCTTC

j_gene: TRBJ1-2
abundance: NA
d_gene: NA
len: 16
v_gene: TRBV7-9
CDR3aa: CASSLKGRTEGYGYTF
CDR3nt: TGTGCCAGCAGCTTAAAGGGCAGGACCGAGGGCTATGGCTACACCTTC

j_gene: TRBJ1-4
abundance: once
d_gene: NA
len: 12
v_gene: TRBV7-9
CDR3aa: CASSSLFGKLFF
CDR3nt: TGTGCCAGCAGCTCTCTATTCGGAAAACTGTTTTTT

j_gene: TRBJ1-2
abundance: NA
d_gene: NA
len: 15
v_gene: TRBV30
CDR3aa: CAWSTYRKVDYGYTF
CDR3nt: TGTGCCTGGAGTACCTACAGGAAAGTAGACTATGGCTACACCTTC

j_gene: TRBJ1-1
abundance: NA
d_gene: NA
len: 13
v_gene: TRBV5-4
CDR3aa: CASSGALNTEAFF
CDR3nt: TGTGCCAGCAGCGGGGCTCTGAACACTGAAGCTTTCTTT

j_gene: TRBJ2-4
abundance: few
d_gene: NA
len: 14
v_gene: TRBV28
CDR3aa: CASRKAGGADIQYF
CDR3nt: TGTGCCAGCAGAAAGGCGGGTGGCGCGGACATTCAGTACTTC

j_gene: TRBJ1-3
abundance: NA
d_gene: NA
len: 15
v_gene: TRBV19
CDR3aa: CASRRTGTGGNTIYF
CDR3nt: TGTGCCAGTAGGCGTACAGGGACGGGTGGAAACACCATATATTTT

j_gene: TRBJ2-1
abundance: NA
d_gene: TRBD1
len: 16
v_gene: TRBV7-6
CDR3aa: CASSFGTGGDYNEQFF
CDR3nt: TGTGCCAGCAGCTTTGGGACAGGGGGGGACTACAATGAGCAGTTCTTC

j_gene: TRBJ1-4
abundance: NA
d_gene: NA
len: 18
v_gene: TRBV15
CDR3aa: CATSRGAQLGGWSEKLFF
CDR3nt: TGTGCCACCAGCAGAGGGGCCCAGCTAGGGGGATGGAGTGAAAAACTGTTTTTT

j_gene: TRBJ2-1
abundance: NA
d_gene: NA
len: 19
v_gene: TRBV9
CDR3aa: CASSVYGGRGVSAYNEQFF
CDR3nt: TGTGCCAGCAGCGTATATGGAGGGCGGGGAGTCTCAGCCTACAATGAGCAGTTCTTC

j_gene: TRBJ2-3
abundance: NA
d_gene: NA
len: 14
v_gene: TRBV15
CDR3aa: CATRLLISTDTQYF
CDR3nt: TGTGCCACCCGACTCTTAATCTCAACAGATACGCAGTATTTT

j_gene: TRBJ2-1
abundance: NA
d_gene: NA
len: 12
v_gene: TRBV10-3
CDR3aa: CAISESRYEQFF
CDR3nt: TGTGCCATCAGTGAGTCTCGGTATGAGCAGTTCTTC

j_gene: TRBJ1-4
abundance: once
d_gene: NA
len: 19
v_gene: TRBV5-1
CDR3aa: CASSRLKLGSSQKGEKLFF
CDR3nt: TGCGCCAGCAGCCGCCTGAAGTTGGGTTCGTCCCAGAAAGGTGAAAAACTGTTTTTT

j_gene: TRBJ2-3
abundance: NA
d_gene: NA
len: 12
v_gene: TRBV7-2
CDR3aa: CASSPSTDTQYF
CDR3nt: TGTGCCAGCAGCCCATCGACAGATACGCAGTATTTT

j_gene: TRBJ1-2
abundance: NA
d_gene: TRBD1
len: 16
v_gene: TRBV7-9
CDR3aa: CASSLGQGQFNYGYTF
CDR3nt: TGTGCCAGCAGCTTGGGACAGGGGCAATTCAACTATGGCTACACCTTC

j_gene: TRBJ1-2
abundance: NA
d_gene: NA
len: 14
v_gene: TRBV7-2
CDR3aa: CASTGKGIVEGYTF
CDR3nt: TGTGCCAGCACAGGGAAGGGGATAGTTGAAGGCTACACCTTC

j_gene: TRBJ1-2
abundance: NA
d_gene: NA
len: 12
v_gene: TRBV7-3
CDR3aa: CASSLGSNGYTF
CDR3nt: TGTGCCAGCAGCTTAGGGTCTAACGGCTACACCTTC

j_gene: TRBJ2-7
abundance: NA
d_gene: NA
len: 12
v_gene: TRBV14
CDR3aa: CATLFSEGEQYF
CDR3nt: TGTGCCACCCTATTCAGTGAGGGAGAGCAGTACTTC

j_gene: TRBJ1-5
abundance: many
d_gene: NA
len: 13
v_gene: TRBV11-1
CDR3aa: CASSPTENQPQHF
CDR3nt: TGTGCCAGCAGCCCCACAGAGAATCAGCCCCAGCATTTT

j_gene: TRBJ2-3
abundance: NA
d_gene: TRBD1
len: 14
v_gene: TRBV10-2
CDR3aa: CASGDRDSLDTQYF
CDR3nt: TGCGCCAGCGGGGACCGGGACAGCTTAGATACGCAGTATTTT

j_gene: TRBJ2-3
abundance: NA
d_gene: NA
len: 14
v_gene: TRBV19
CDR3aa: CASSVGLSPDTQYF
CDR3nt: TGTGCCAGTAGTGTGGGACTCTCCCCGGATACGCAGTATTTT

j_gene: TRBJ1-2
abundance: once
d_gene: NA
len: 17
v_gene: TRBV9
CDR3aa: CASSVGLRAVGDYGYTF
CDR3nt: TGTGCCAGCAGCGTAGGTTTAAGGGCGGTTGGGGACTATGGCTACACCTTC

j_gene: TRBJ1-1
abundance: once
d_gene: NA
len: 15
v_gene: TRBV27
CDR3aa: CASSSSLTGPTEAFF
CDR3nt: TGTGCCAGCAGTTCAAGTCTGACAGGCCCCACTGAAGCTTTCTTT

j_gene: TRBJ2-4
abundance: NA
d_gene: TRBD1
len: 18
v_gene: TRBV7-8
CDR3aa: CASSLIYRGQVDKNIQYF
CDR3nt: TGTGCCAGCAGCCTAATCTACAGGGGGCAAGTAGACAAAAACATTCAGTACTTC

j_gene: TRBJ2-7
abundance: NA
d_gene: TRBD1
len: 13
v_gene: TRBV7-2
CDR3aa: CASSKSTGTEQYF
CDR3nt: TGTGCCAGCAGTAAATCGACAGGGACCGAGCAGTACTTC

j_gene: TRBJ1-1
abundance: NA
d_gene: NA
len: 15
v_gene: TRBV4-1
CDR3aa: CASSQELREGTEAFF
CDR3nt: TGCGCCAGCAGCCAAGAATTGAGGGAAGGCACTGAAGCTTTCTTT

j_gene: TRBJ2-7
abundance: NA
d_gene: NA
len: 16
v_gene: TRBV4-3
CDR3aa: CASSQDRDWATYEQYF
CDR3nt: TGCGCCAGCAGCCAAGATAGGGACTGGGCAACCTACGAGCAGTACTTC

j_gene: TRBJ1-2
abundance: NA
d_gene: TRBD1
len: 12
v_gene: TRBV29-1
CDR3aa: CSVEGDSYGYTF
CDR3nt: TGCAGCGTTGAAGGGGACAGCTATGGCTACACCTTC

j_gene: TRBJ2-3
abundance: once
d_gene: TRBD2
len: 16
v_gene: TRBV5-1
CDR3aa: CASSSTSGGARDTQYF
CDR3nt: TGCGCCAGCAGCTCCACTAGCGGGGGGGCCAGAGATACGCAGTATTTT

j_gene: TRBJ1-2
abundance: NA
d_gene: NA
len: 13
v_gene: TRBV7-2
CDR3aa: CASSPGEAGGYTF
CDR3nt: TGTGCCAGCAGCCCCGGGGAGGCGGGTGGCTACACCTTC

j_gene: TRBJ1-4
abundance: NA
d_gene: TRBD1
len: 19
v_gene: TRBV19
CDR3aa: CASSRSQLRPDRLTEKLFF
CDR3nt: TGTGCCAGTAGCAGATCCCAATTAAGGCCGGACAGGCTGACCGAAAAACTGTTTTTT

j_gene: TRBJ1-2
abundance: NA
d_gene: TRBD1
len: 13
v_gene: TRBV7-2
CDR3aa: CASSYDRDDGYTF
CDR3nt: TGTGCCAGCAGTTACGACAGGGATGATGGCTACACCTTC

j_gene: TRBJ1-1
abundance: NA
d_gene: NA
len: 11
v_gene: TRBV5-4
CDR3aa: CASSSAAEAFF
CDR3nt: TGTGCCAGCAGCTCGGCAGCAGAAGCTTTCTTT

j_gene: TRBJ1-2
abundance: NA
d_gene: NA
len: 14
v_gene: TRBV7-2
CDR3aa: CASTPGLEDYGYTF
CDR3nt: TGTGCCAGCACCCCGGGACTTGAGGACTATGGCTACACCTTC

j_gene: TRBJ1-1
abundance: NA
d_gene: TRBD1
len: 15
v_gene: TRBV19
CDR3aa: CASSDRGLADTEAFF
CDR3nt: TGTGCCAGTAGTGACAGGGGGCTGGCCGACACTGAAGCTTTCTTT

j_gene: TRBJ2-1
abundance: NA
d_gene: NA
len: 12
v_gene: TRBV11-3
CDR3aa: CASSLDPNEQFF
CDR3nt: TGTGCCAGCAGCTTAGATCCGAATGAGCAGTTCTTC

j_gene: TRBJ1-1
abundance: few
d_gene: NA
len: 13
v_gene: TRBV28
CDR3aa: CASSYQLRTEAFF
CDR3nt: TGTGCCAGCAGCTATCAACTTCGAACTGAAGCTTTCTTT

j_gene: TRBJ1-1
abundance: once
d_gene: TRBD1
len: 17
v_gene: TRBV19
CDR3aa: CASTPPGGFRMNTEAFF
CDR3nt: TGTGCCAGTACCCCGCCAGGGGGGTTCCGAATGAACACTGAAGCTTTCTTT

j_gene: TRBJ2-3
abundance: NA
d_gene: NA
len: 14
v_gene: TRBV11-3
CDR3aa: CASSLAGVWDTQYF
CDR3nt: TGTGCCAGCAGCTTAGCCGGAGTTTGGGATACGCAGTATTTT

j_gene: TRBJ1-2
abundance: NA
d_gene: NA
len: 13
v_gene: TRBV30
CDR3aa: CAWSYGTDYGYTF
CDR3nt: TGTGCCTGGAGTTACGGGACCGACTATGGCTACACCTTC

j_gene: TRBJ2-1
abundance: NA
d_gene: TRBD2
len: 14
v_gene: TRBV5-4
CDR3aa: CASNQAGDYNEQFF
CDR3nt: TGTGCCAGCAACCAAGCGGGGGATTACAATGAGCAGTTCTTC

j_gene: TRBJ2-1
abundance: NA
d_gene: TRBD2
len: 15
v_gene: TRBV4-1
CDR3aa: CASSQDASGGNEQFF
CDR3nt: TGCGCCAGCAGCCAAGATGCTAGCGGGGGCAATGAGCAGTTCTTC

j_gene: TRBJ1-5
abundance: NA
d_gene: NA
len: 15
v_gene: TRBV25-1
CDR3aa: CASSELSGVGQPQHF
CDR3nt: TGTGCCAGCAGTGAATTGAGTGGGGTGGGTCAGCCCCAGCATTTT

j_gene: TRBJ2-2
abundance: NA
d_gene: NA
len: 17
v_gene: TRBV19
CDR3aa: CASSIDHRATNTGELFF
CDR3nt: TGTGCCAGTAGTATAGATCATCGGGCGACAAACACCGGGGAGCTGTTTTTT

j_gene: TRBJ2-7
abundance: NA
d_gene: NA
len: 15
v_gene: TRBV10-3
CDR3aa: CAISELVQGRHEQYF
CDR3nt: TGTGCCATCAGTGAGTTGGTTCAGGGTCGTCACGAGCAGTACTTC

j_gene: TRBJ1-1
abundance: NA
d_gene: NA
len: 16
v_gene: TRBV5-5
CDR3aa: CASSVLSDPRYTEAFF
CDR3nt: TGTGCCAGCAGCGTACTTTCAGACCCACGATACACTGAAGCTTTCTTT